One sample yielded the 21 T cell receptor beta chains listed below, sequenced in a study of shared clonotypes between healthy human individuals. The protocol was immunoSEQ multiplex PCR, while the TCRdb copy is restricted to in-frame clones and leaves out a portion. This table has fewer than 850,000 clones, 95% to 97% appearing once. The naive CD8 population came from CD45RO-negative cells selected for CCR7, without terminally differentiated effector memory CD45RA+ cells. The sample consisted of naive CD8+ T cells sorted from blood. All receptors come from a man aged 30-40 years in good health.

The chain recombines TRBV9 with TRBJ2-2; D is ambiguous. V shed 1 base and J shed 2 bases, with 6 bases lying between them. This CDR3 has 14 residues. Germline values: CDR1 SGDLS, CDR2 YYNGEE. DNA for the CDR3: TGTGCCAGCAGCGTATTTGCAAACACCGGGGAGCTGTTTTTT. The encoded protein is CASSVFANTGELFF.

V gene TRBV27 combines with J gene TRBJ2-7; TRBD1 matches 7 bases. The germline V gene has CDR1 MNHEY and CDR2 SMNVEV (reference sequence). The CDR3 sequence is 13 residues long. The V and J ends lost 6 bases and 3 bases, in that order; junction bases with no gene match: 5. The CDR3 region is CASSEGQYYEQYF. CDR3 DNA: TGTGCCAGCAGCGAGGGACAGTACTACGAGCAGTACTTC.

The chain employs TRBV6-6 and TRBJ2-7, with 11 nucleotides matching TRBD1. Losses at the gene ends were 7 bases for V and 9 bases for J; bases not matched to a gene: 11. The CDR3 totals 14 residues. CDR1 and CDR2 from the germline V gene are MNHNY and SVGAGI (reference sequence). CDR3 sequence (DNA): TGTGCCAGCACCTCCGGGACAGGGGGGACGGGGCAGTACTTC. Its translation: CASTSGTGGTGQYF.

The rearrangement links TRBV2 to TRBJ1-2, with D tentatively TRBD1 (5 bases). This CDR3 is 14 amino acids long. V lost 2 bases to trimming and J lost 4 bases, with 11 bases between them. CDR1 and CDR2 from the germline V gene are SNHLY and FYNNEI. As DNA, the CDR3 is TGTGCCAGCAGTGAATCCAGGGCTAGCTATGGCTACACCTTC. It translates to CASSESRASYGYTF.

The J gene is TRBJ2-3, the V gene TRBV5-1; 14 bases match TRBD2. The germline CDR1 and CDR2 sequences are SGHRS and YFSETQ. The CDR3 covers 17 residues. J lost 4 bases, V lost 4 bases, and 8 bases had no gene match. The CDR3 is CASSGLAGGVLADTQYF. The CDR3, as DNA: TGCGCCAGCAGCGGACTAGCGGGAGGCGTCTTGGCAGATACGCAGTATTTT.

A remark on this clone: This same CDR3 is encoded by further DNA sequences in the sample. The chain couples TRBV7-9 to TRBJ2-1; D remains unclear. V lost 2 bases and J lost 8, with 7 bases in between. There are 12 residues in the CDR3. From germline, CDR1 is SEHNR and CDR2 FQNEAQ (reference sequence). CDR3 amino acids: CASSLQADEQFF. CDR3 nucleotide sequence: TGTGCCAGCAGCTTACAGGCCGATGAGCAGTTCTTC.

The rearrangement links TRBV7-6 to TRBJ2-3, with unresolved D. The CDR3 covers 15 residues. Germline CDR1 SGHVS, CDR2 FNYEAQ. V lost 6 bases to trimming and J lost 2 bases, with 15 bases between them. The CDR3 nucleotides are TGTGCCAGCAGGAAAGAGCGTACACCCACAGATACGCAGTATTTT. As protein: CASRKERTPTDTQYF.

The gene calls are TRBV9 and TRBJ1-5; 7 nucleotides match TRBD1. The germline V gene encodes CDR1 SGDLS and CDR2 YYNGEE. The CDR3 sequence is 12 residues long. The junction had 2 bases not matched to a gene; V was cut back by 8 bases and J by 3 bases. The CDR3 sequence is CARGQFNQPQHF. CDR3 sequence (DNA): TGTGCCAGGGGACAGTTCAATCAGCCCCAGCATTTT.

V and J are TRBV2 and TRBJ2-1; 8 bases match TRBD1. This CDR3 comprises 15 residues. V lost 6 bases, J lost 8 bases, and 12 bases stayed unmatched. CDR1 is SNHLY and CDR2 is FYNNEI in the germline V gene. The CDR3 sequence: CASSDRQGSIDEQFF. In DNA form, the CDR3 reads TGTGCCAGCAGCGATCGACAGGGGTCAATCGATGAGCAGTTCTTC. Variable domain in full (rest from reference TRBV2 and TRBJ2-1): EPEVTQTPSHQVTQMGQEVILRCVPISNHLYFYWYRQILGQKVEFLVSFYNNEISEKSEIFDDQFSVERPDGSNFTLKIRSTKLEDSAMYFCASSDRQGSIDEQFFGPGTRLTVL.

With respect to this clone: One junction end disagrees with the germline gene, perhaps due to a read error. This chain connects TRBV5-1 to TRBJ2-1; maybe TRBD2 (6 bases). The germline CDR1 and CDR2 sequences are SGHRS and YFSETQ. The CDR3 extends over 15 amino acids. The CDR3 sequence is CASSYAGGTANEQFF. In nucleotides, the CDR3 is TGTGCCAGCAGTTACGCCGGCGGGACGGCCAATGAGCAGTTCTTC.

The chain links TRBV10-3 to TRBJ2-7; D is ambiguous. CDR1 and CDR2 (germline): ENHRY, SYGVKD. CDR3 length: 11 amino acids. V was shortened by 5 bases and J by 7 bases, with 9 bases between the two germline ends. The CDR3 sequence is CAISTSWEQYF. CDR3 nucleotide sequence: TGTGCCATCAGTACAAGTTGGGAGCAGTACTTC.

This sequence joins TRBV10-3 and TRBJ2-7; 7 bases align to TRBD1. The CDR3 extends over 12 amino acids. CDR1 is ENHRY and CDR2 is SYGVKD in the germline V gene. The ends lost 8 bases at V and 5 bases at J; junction bases unmatched: 6. CDR3 bases: TGTGCCATCGAGACAGGGCGCCACGAGCAGTACTTC. Translated: CAIETGRHEQYF.

The chain is built from TRBV7-9 and TRBJ2-2, with D unclear. Deletions cut 4 bases from V and 6 bases from J, with 9 bases between. Germline loops: CDR1 SEHNR, CDR2 FQNEAQ (reference sequence). This CDR3 has 13 amino acids. The CDR3 DNA reads as TGTGCCAGCAGCTCCCCCGGGCCCGGGGAGCTGTTTTTT. It codes for CASSSPGPGELFF.

The chain employs TRBV28 and TRBJ2-3, with D maybe TRBD2 (5 bases). Germline lookup yields CDR1 MDHEN and CDR2 SYDVKM. The CDR3 spans 15 residues. The ends were cut back, 6 bases at V and 3 bases at J, with 16 bases in the middle. The CDR3: CASSPGQAETDTQYF. CDR3 DNA: TGTGCCAGCAGCCCAGGTCAAGCGGAAACAGATACGCAGTATTTT.

The chain couples TRBV6-6 to TRBJ2-1, with 8 bases that match TRBD2. The CDR3 is 16 residues long. Germline V CDR1 and CDR2: MNHNY, SVGAGI (reference sequence). Trimming removed 8 bases from V and 7 bases from J; junction bases left unmatched: 16. The CDR3 DNA sequence: TGTGCCAGCCATCACCTGGGACTAGTGATTTATAATGAGCAGTTCTTC. Translating it yields CASHHLGLVIYNEQFF.

This clone is a singleton in its sample. The V gene is TRBV29-1, the J gene TRBJ1-5; D gene unclear. V was pared by 4 bases and J by 3 bases, with 7 bases between. Germline CDR1 SQVTM, CDR2 ANQGSEA. The CDR3 consists of 12 residues. The CDR3 coding sequence is TGCAGCGTTGCAGGCTCCAATCAGCCCCAGCATTTT. Amino acid sequence: CSVAGSNQPQHF.

This chain joins TRBV15 and TRBJ2-7; TRBD2 aligns across 7 bases. Trimming at V came to 3 bases and at J to 6 bases, leaving 2 bases not matched to a gene. Germline CDR1 and CDR2: LNHNV and YYDKDF (reference sequence). The CDR3 spans 12 residues. As DNA, the CDR3 is TGTGCCACCAGCAGGACGGGAGGCGAGCAGTACTTC. Residues: CATSRTGGEQYF. Full variable domain (rest looked up from reference TRBV15 and TRBJ2-7): DAMVIQNPRYQVTQFGKPVTLSCSQTLNHNVMYWYQQKSSQAPKLLFHYYDKDFNNEADTPDNFQSRRPNTSFCFLDIRSPGLGDTAMYLCATSRTGGEQYFGPGTRLTVT.

The chain combines TRBV25-1 with TRBJ2-7; no clear D. The CDR3 covers 11 residues. Germline-derived CDR1 and CDR2 are MGHDK and SYGVNS. V was shortened by 2 bases and J by 5 bases, with 4 bases between the two germline ends. This CDR3 reads CASSEQNEQYF. The CDR3, as DNA: TGTGCCAGCAGTGAACAAAACGAGCAGTACTTC.

This rearrangement joins TRBV27 to TRBJ1-1, with TRBD1 matching 7 bases. In germline, CDR1 is MNHEY, CDR2 SMNVEV (reference sequence). CDR3 length equals 15 residues. V gave up 0 bases and J gave up 6 bases; unmatched junction bases: 7. This CDR3 reads CASSLSLTGLPEAFF. In DNA, the CDR3 is TGTGCCAGCAGTTTATCATTGACAGGGCTCCCTGAAGCTTTCTTT.

The V gene is TRBV5-1, the J gene TRBJ2-3, with a possible D match to TRBD2 (6 bases). V lost 4 bases to trimming and J lost 1 base, with 19 bases between them. Germline CDR1 SGHRS, CDR2 YFSETQ. The CDR3 runs 17 residues. The CDR3 region is CASSPRRAGTGTDTQYF. CDR3 bases: TGCGCCAGCAGCCCTAGAAGGGCGGGAACGGGCACAGATACGCAGTATTTT.

The chain links TRBV13 to TRBJ2-1, with 13 bases matching TRBD2. Germline trimming cut 10 bases from V and 0 bases from J; bases unmatched to any gene: 9. The germline gives CDR1 PRHDT, CDR2 FYEKMQ (reference sequence). The CDR3 extends over 17 amino acids. This chain's CDR3 is CATSGLAGRSSYNEQFF. CDR3 nucleotide sequence: TGTGCCACCTCGGGACTAGCGGGGCGTAGCTCCTACAATGAGCAGTTCTTC.